This T cell receptor beta chain comes out of a study of blood T cell repertoires in COVID-19. Across the study: Sites across the United States, Italy and Spain contributed samples from acute and convalescent COVID-19. In each case, the material was cDNA or gDNA derived from T cells, B-cell-depleted T cells, or PBMCs.

Germline V gene data show CDR1 as KGHDR and CDR2 as SFDVKD. V was clipped by 4 bases and J by 5 bases, with 16 bases between them. CDR3 length: 16 residues. Authors' methods: Reference gene primer amplification yielded estimated nucleated cell counts. Produced via immunoSEQ multiplex PCR; TCRdb's table is partial and in-frame only. V, J and clone size reflect that table, while D and trimming were determined from the DNA. Of 210,000 or so clones in the sample, 78% were seen once. The sample taken for sequencing was peripheral blood. This clonotype was sampled from a woman aged 80 or over with active or convalescent COVID-19. J is TRBJ2-2 and V is TRBV24-1, with D tentatively TRBD2 (5 bases). CDR3 protein: CATSENKGSGTGELFF. The CDR3 coding sequence is TGTGCCACCAGTGAAAACAAGGGCTCGGGGACCGGGGAGCTGTTTTTT.